This TCR beta chain appears in the sequencing data of a study of blood T cell repertoires in COVID-19. Overall study context: Specimens from acute and convalescent COVID-19 originated in the United States, Italy and Spain. T cells, B-cell-depleted T cells, or PBMCs supplied cDNA or gDNA.

This CDR3 is built from 14 residues. V was trimmed by 1 base and J by 2 bases, leaving 8 bases between them. The germline gives CDR1 LGHDT, CDR2 YNNKEL (reference sequence). Original handling: Counts of nucleated cells, estimated from reference gene primer amplification, were obtained. Clones were read by immunoSEQ multiplex PCR, and TCRdb kept only the in-frame ones, dropping some. V and J calls and clone size are as listed in that table; D and trimming were resolved from the DNA. The sample contains about 240,000 clones, about 83% of which appear only once. This clonotype was obtained from a man at least 80 years old with acute or convalescent COVID-19. Sequenced sample: peripheral blood. This rearrangement joins TRBV3-1 (or the pseudogene TRBV3-2) to TRBJ1-1; D is unresolved. CDR3 bases: TGTGCCAGCAGCCAAGGCCAGATTAACACTGAAGCTTTCTTT. This codes for CASSQGQINTEAFF.